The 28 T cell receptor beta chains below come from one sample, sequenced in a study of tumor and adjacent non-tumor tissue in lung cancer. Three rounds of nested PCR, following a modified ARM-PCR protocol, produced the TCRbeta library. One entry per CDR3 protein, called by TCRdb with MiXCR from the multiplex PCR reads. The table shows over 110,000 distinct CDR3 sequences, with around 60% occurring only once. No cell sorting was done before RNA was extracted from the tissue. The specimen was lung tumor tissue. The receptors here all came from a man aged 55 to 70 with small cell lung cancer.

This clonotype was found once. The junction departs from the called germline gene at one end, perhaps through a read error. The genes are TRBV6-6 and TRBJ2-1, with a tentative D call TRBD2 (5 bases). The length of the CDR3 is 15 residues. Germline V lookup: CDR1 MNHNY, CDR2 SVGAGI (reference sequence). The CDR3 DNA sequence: TGTGTCAGCAGTAGAGCGGCCAGCTCCAACAATGAGCAGTTCTTC. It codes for CVSSRAASSNNEQFF.

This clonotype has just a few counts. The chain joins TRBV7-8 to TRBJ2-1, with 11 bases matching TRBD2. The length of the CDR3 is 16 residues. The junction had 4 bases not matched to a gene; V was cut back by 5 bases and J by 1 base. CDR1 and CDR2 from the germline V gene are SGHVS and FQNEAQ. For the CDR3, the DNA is TGTGCCAGCAGCGAGGGACTAGCGGTTTCCTACAATGAGCAGTTCTTC. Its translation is CASSEGLAVSYNEQFF. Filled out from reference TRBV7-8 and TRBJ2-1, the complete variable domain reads GAGVSQSPRYKVAKRGQDVALRCDPISGHVSLFWYQQALGQGPEFLTYFQNEAQLDKSGLPSDRFFAERPEGSVSTLKIQRTQQEDSAVYLCASSEGLAVSYNEQFFGPGTRLTVL.

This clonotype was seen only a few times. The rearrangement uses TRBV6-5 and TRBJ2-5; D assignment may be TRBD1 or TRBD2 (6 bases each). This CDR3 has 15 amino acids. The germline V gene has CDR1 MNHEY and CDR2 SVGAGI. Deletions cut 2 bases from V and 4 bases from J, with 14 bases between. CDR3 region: CASSYPLGGPETQYF. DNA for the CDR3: TGTGCCAGCAGTTACCCTCTAGGGGGGCCAGAGACCCAGTACTTC.

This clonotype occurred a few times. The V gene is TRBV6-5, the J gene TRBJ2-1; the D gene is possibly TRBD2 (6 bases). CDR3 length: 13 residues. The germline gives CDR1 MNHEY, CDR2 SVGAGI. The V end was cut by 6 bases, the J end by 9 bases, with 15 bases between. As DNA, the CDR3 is TGTGCCAGCAGGACTCTAGCGTTAGCTGAGCAGTTCTTC. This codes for CASRTLALAEQFF.

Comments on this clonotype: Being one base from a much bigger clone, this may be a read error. Written as DNA, the CDR3 is TGCGCCAGCATCCAAGAAGACAGGGAAGCCTACGAGCAGTACTTC. Its translation is CASIQEDREAYEQYF. This chain links TRBV4-1 with TRBJ2-7, with TRBD1 identical over 7 bases. CDR3 length: 15 residues. In germline, CDR1 is MGHRA, CDR2 YSYEKL.

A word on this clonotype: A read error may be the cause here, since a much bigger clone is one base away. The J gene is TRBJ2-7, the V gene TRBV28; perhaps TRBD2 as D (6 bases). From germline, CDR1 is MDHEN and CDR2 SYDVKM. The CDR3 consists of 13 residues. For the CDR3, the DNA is TGTGCCAGCAGGGTCGGAGTGGACTACGAGCGGTACTTC. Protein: CASRVGVDYERYF.

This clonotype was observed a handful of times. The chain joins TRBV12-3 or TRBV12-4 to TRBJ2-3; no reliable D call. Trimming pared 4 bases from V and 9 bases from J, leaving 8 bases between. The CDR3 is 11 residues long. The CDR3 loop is CASSYGGTQYF. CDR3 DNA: TGTGCCAGCAGTTACGGTGGGACGCAGTATTTT.

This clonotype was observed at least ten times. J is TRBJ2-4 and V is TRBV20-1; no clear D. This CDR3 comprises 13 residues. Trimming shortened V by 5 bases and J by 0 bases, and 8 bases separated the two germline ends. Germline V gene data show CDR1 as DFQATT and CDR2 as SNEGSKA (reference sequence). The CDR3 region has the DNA TGCAGTGCTCTTAATTTAGCCAAAAACATTCAGTACTTC. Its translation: CSALNLAKNIQYF.

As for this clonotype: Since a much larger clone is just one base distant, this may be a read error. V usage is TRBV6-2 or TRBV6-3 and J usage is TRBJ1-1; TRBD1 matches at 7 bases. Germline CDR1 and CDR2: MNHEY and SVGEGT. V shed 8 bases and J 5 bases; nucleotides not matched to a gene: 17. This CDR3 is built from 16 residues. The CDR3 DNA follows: TGTGCCAGCGGCCCCGCCTACAGGGGCAAGGGGACTGAAGCTTTCTTT. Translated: CASGPAYRGKGTEAFF.

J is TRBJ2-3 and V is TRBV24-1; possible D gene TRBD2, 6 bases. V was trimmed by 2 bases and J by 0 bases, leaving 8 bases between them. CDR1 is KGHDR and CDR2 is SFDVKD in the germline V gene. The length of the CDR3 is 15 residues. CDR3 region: CATSDWGRSTDTQYF. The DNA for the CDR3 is TGTGCCACCAGTGATTGGGGGAGGAGCACAGATACGCAGTATTTT.

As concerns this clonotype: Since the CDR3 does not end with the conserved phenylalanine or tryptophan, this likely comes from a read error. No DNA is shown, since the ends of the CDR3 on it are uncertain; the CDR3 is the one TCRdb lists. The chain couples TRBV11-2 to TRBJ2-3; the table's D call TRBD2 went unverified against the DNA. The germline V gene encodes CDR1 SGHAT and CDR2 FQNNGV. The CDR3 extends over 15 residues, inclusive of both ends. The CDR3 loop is CASSDFSGSRDTRYL.

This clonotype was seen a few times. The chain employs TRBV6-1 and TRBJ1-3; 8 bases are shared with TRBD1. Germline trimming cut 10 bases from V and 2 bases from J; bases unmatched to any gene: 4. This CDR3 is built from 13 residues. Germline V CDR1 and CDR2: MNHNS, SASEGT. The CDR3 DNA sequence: TGTGCCACCGCGGACAGGGCTGGAAACACCATATATTTT. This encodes CATADRAGNTIYF.

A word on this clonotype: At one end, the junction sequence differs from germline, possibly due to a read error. This CDR3 is CACSLGLASAETQYF. The CDR3 DNA sequence: TGTGCCTGCAGCTTAGGACTCGCATCTGCAGAGACCCAGTACTTC. The chain recombines TRBV11-2 with TRBJ2-5; D is possibly TRBD2 (5 bases). Germline V gives CDR1 SGHAT, CDR2 FQNNGV. The CDR3 has 15 amino acids. Combining the CDR3 with reference TRBV11-2 and TRBJ2-5 gives the whole variable domain EAGVAQSPRYKIIEKRQSVAFWCNPISGHATLYWYQQILGQGPKLLIQFQNNGVVDDSQLPKDRFSAERLKGVDSTLKIQPAKLEDSAVYLCACSLGLASAETQYFGPGTRLLVL.

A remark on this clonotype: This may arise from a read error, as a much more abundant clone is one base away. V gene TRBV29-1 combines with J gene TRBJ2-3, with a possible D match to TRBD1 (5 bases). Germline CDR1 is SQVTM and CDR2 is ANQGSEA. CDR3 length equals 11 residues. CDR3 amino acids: CSVGAEDTRYF. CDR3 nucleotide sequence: TGCAGCGTAGGGGCCGAGGATACGCGGTATTTT.

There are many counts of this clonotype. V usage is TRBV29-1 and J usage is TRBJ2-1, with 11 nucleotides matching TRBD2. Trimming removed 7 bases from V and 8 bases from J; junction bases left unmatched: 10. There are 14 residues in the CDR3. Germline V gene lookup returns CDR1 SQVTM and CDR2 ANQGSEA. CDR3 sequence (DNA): TGCAGCGCCCTTAGCGGGAGGGCCGGGGATGAGCAGTTCTTC. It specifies CSALSGRAGDEQFF.

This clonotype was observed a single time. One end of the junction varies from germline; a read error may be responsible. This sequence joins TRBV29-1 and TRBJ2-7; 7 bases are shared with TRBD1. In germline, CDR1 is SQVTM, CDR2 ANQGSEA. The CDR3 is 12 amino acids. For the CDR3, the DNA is TGCAGCACTCGACAGGGACCCTACGAGCAATACTTC. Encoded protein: CSTRQGPYEQYF.

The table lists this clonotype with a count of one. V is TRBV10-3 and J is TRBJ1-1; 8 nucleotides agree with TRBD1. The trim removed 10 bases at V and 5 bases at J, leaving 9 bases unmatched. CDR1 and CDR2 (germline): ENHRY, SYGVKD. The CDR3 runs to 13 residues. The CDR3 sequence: CATRTGWETEAFF. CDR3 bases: TGTGCCACCAGGACAGGGTGGGAAACTGAAGCTTTCTTT.

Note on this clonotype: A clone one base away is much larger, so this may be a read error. The CDR3 sequence is CSARDRASEASF. The DNA for the CDR3 is TGCAGTGCTAGAGACCGGGCTTCTGAAGCTTCCTTT. This chain uses TRBV20-1 with TRBJ1-1; D not certain. CDR3 size: 12 residues. Germline lookup yields CDR1 DFQATT and CDR2 SNEGSKA (reference sequence).

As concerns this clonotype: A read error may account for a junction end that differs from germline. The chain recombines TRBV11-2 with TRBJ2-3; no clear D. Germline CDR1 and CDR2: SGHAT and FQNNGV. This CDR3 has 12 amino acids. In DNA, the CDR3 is TGTACCAGCAGCTTAGATCAGGATACGCAGTATTTT. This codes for CTSSLDQDTQYF.

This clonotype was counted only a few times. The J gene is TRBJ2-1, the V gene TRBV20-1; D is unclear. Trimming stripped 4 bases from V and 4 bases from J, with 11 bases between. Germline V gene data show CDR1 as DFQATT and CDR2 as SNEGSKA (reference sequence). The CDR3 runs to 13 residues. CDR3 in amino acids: CSAKESFYNEQFF. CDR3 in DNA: TGCAGTGCTAAAGAGAGTTTTTACAATGAGCAGTTCTTC.

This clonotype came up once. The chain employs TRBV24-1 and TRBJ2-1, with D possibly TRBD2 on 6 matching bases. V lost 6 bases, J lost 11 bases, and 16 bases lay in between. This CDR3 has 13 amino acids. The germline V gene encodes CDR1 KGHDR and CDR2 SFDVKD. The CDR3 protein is CATSSSGANKQFF. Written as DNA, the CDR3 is TGTGCCACCAGTTCATCGGGAGCGAATAAGCAGTTCTTC.

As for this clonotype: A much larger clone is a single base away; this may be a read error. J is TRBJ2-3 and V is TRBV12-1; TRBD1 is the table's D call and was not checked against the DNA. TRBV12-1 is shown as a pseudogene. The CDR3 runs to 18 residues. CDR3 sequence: CASSFAHTGYRLTDTQYF. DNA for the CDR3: TGTGCCAGCAGCTTTGCCCATACAGGGTATCGTCTCACAGATACGCAGTATTTT.

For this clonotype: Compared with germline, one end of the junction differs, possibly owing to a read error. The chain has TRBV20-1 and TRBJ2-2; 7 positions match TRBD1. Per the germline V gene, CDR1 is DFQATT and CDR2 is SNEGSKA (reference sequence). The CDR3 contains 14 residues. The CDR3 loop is CSARTGGRTEELFF. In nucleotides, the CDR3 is TGCAGTGCTCGGACAGGTGGTAGGACCGAGGAGCTGTTTTTT.

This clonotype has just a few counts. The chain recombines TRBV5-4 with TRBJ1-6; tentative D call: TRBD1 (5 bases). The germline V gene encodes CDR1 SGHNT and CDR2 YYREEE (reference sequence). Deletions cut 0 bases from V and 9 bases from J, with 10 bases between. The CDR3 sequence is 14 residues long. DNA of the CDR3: TGTGCCAGCAGCTTGGACCAGGGTAGTTCACCCCTCCACTTT. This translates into CASSLDQGSSPLHF.

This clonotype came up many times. CDR3 DNA sequence: TGCAGTGCTCAGAGGGGACAGGGTAATGAAAAACTGTTTTTT. Protein product: CSAQRGQGNEKLFF. The chain employs TRBV20-1 and TRBJ1-4; 9 positions match TRBD1. This CDR3 has 14 residues. V trimming: 5 bases; J trimming: 4 bases; junction bases outside the gene matches: 5. Looked up from germline, CDR1 is DFQATT and CDR2 is SNEGSKA (reference sequence).

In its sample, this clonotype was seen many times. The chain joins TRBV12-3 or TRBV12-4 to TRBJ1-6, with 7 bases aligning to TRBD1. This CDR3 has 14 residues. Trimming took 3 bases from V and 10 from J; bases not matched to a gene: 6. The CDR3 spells CASSFRDSGSPLHF. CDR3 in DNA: TGTGCCAGCAGTTTTAGGGACAGCGGATCACCCCTCCACTTT.

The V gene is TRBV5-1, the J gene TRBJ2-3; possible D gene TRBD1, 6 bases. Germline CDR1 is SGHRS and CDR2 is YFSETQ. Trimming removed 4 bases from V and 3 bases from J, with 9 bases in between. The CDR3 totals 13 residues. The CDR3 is CASSQGWTDTQYF. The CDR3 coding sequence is TGCGCCAGCAGCCAGGGGTGGACAGATACGCAGTATTTT.

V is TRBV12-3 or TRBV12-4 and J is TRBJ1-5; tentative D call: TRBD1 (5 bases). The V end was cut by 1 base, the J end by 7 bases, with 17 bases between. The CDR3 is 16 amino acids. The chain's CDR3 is CASSLGGARVGQPQHF. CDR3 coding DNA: TGTGCCAGCAGTTTAGGTGGGGCCAGGGTGGGCCAGCCCCAGCATTTT.